This T cell receptor beta chain was sequenced during a study of PD-L1 blockade in urothelial cancer (dated by TCRdb to 2015 to 2018). Concerning the study at large: Therapy was started in about 2014 for all patients, and atezolizumab 1,200 mg was administered intravenously every 3 weeks. A median of 141,255 T cells and 80,000 to 100,000 unique TCRs was obtained from blood samples, and a median clonality of approximately 0.077 was observed. Durable clinical benefit was achieved by nine patients and was not achieved by 20 patients. Pretreatment blood TCR-seq was available for twenty-nine patients, at least one posttreatment blood collection was obtained for some 25 patients, and tumor TCR-seq was available for some 25 patients. Blood samples were analyzed at 3 weeks after treatment start (second dose) and at 6 weeks after treatment start. An ECOG performance status of 0 or 1 was recorded for the patients, and 0 to 3 prior chemotherapy regimens had been received by the patients. The study, an exploratory multi-omic analysis, examined somatic, immune and clinical correlates of response to PD-L1 blockade with atezolizumab in urothelial cancer. About 90% of the 29 patients were males with bladder-origin urothelial cancer, and about 65% of the roughly 30 reported a prior smoking history. In the same patients, pretreatment tumors underwent whole exome sequencing and RNA sequencing in addition to TCR sequencing. Pretreatment tumor samples, along with matched peripheral blood serially collected before and after atezolizumab treatment, were subjected to TCR sequencing. Progression-free survival longer than 6 months counted as durable clinical benefit, and TCR features were additionally tested against both progression-free and overall survival. Points the paper makes about the study in general: At 3 weeks after the start of treatment, tumor-associated TCR clones in peripheral blood had expanded more in patients with durable benefit (n ≈ 23, p = 0.022). A pretreatment peripheral blood TCR clonality below the median was linked to improved progression-free and overall survival. Because the sample size was small (n ≈ 27) and many of the analyses were exploratory, the results are meant to be hypothesis-generating.

Synthetic TCR analog templates were spiked into each PCR to estimate absolute template abundance from read counts. The immunoSEQ assay was used to amplify TCRbeta CDR3 regions from genomic DNA with bias-controlled V and J gene primers. Sequencing of rearranged TCRbeta segments was performed at approximately 20X coverage. As for the authors' bioinformatics: Clustering was used to correct sequencing errors, and CDR3s were annotated against IMGT so that V, D and J genes could be assigned. Only productive TCRbeta rearrangements were used in downstream analyses, excluding out-of-frame or stop-codon sequences. To compute clonality, Shannon entropy was normalized by the log of the number of unique productive sequences and then subtracted from one. Fisher's exact test with Benjamini-Hochberg correction, using a cutoff of adjusted p below 0.01, was how clones that differed between time points or between blood and tumor were identified. TCRdb holds this immuneACCESS table with in-frame rearrangements only. Some clones are missing; in checked studies, unresolved V genes explain under half, and the rest has no known cause. V and J calls and clone size are copied from that table; D and trimming were computed from the DNA. For this sample the table gives more than 60,000 clones, of which almost 90% were detected only once. The biggest ten clones account for 11% of the sample.

From cysteine to phenylalanine, the CDR3 is 16 amino acids long. The only DNA kept is the CDR3, 48 bases in frame from the first base. According to the germline V gene, CDR1 reads LGHNA and CDR2 reads YNFKEQ. V is trimmed back by 4 bases and J by 4 bases, and the junction contains 12 bases that no gene match accounts for. The count of this clone is one. What antigen it recognizes has not been identified. No much larger clone exists at a distance of one base, and base qualities are not known. Interpreted using the paper, the time point label stands for: peripheral blood 6 weeks after treatment start. A cohort of some 29 patients with locally advanced or metastatic urothelial carcinoma, treated at Memorial Sloan Kettering on a trial protocol, was included. Peripheral blood mononuclear cells were collected pretreatment and during treatment, at between 1 and 8 total time points per patient. The Qiagen DNeasy Blood extraction kit was used to purify genomic DNA from total PBMCs and from tumor samples. PBMCs were collected pretreatment and during treatment, and were isolated and stored as previously described.

The specimen comprised PBMCs, sampled around atezolizumab (anti-PD-L1) treatment. In this chain, TRBV4-2 is recombined with TRBJ1-2; TRBD1 agrees with 7 junctional bases. The clonotype originates from a man aged 55-75 years with urothelial cancer. This receptor has the CDR3 CASSRDDTGDVYGYTF. The sequenced DNA is TGTGCCAGCAGCCGAGATGATACAGGGGATGTCTATGGCTACACCTTC.